The T cell receptor (beta chain) described here comes from a study of T-cell reconstitution after alpha-beta-depleted transplantation in children (dated by TCRdb to 2016 to 2017). Regarding the study in general: The study quantitatively tracked T-cell immune reconstitution after TCRalphabeta/CD19-depleted allogeneic hematopoietic cell transplantation in children using TCR repertoire profiling.

To prepare the library, PCR was applied. Sequencing took place on an Illumina HiSeq 2500. Molecular barcoding was employed in the preparation of TCR libraries, with unique molecular identifiers being used to normalize TCRbeta repertoire quantification. The raw public data were reprocessed by TCRdb itself: fastp quality trimming at Q25, MiXCR clonotype calling, in-frame beta chains only. A single entry per CDR3 protein holds the most common genes and DNA from its merged rows. The sample includes a few hundred thousand distinct CDR3 sequences, with 9.7% observed a single time. About 4.9% of the sample is taken by the ten largest. This clonotype was seen many times. The antigen it recognizes is unknown. Base qualities are missing; no much larger clone stands one base away. Trimming removed 1 base from V and 2 bases from J; the gene matches leave 4 bases unexplained. The cysteine opens and the phenylalanine closes a CDR3 of 15 amino acids. Only CDR3 DNA is held: 45 bases, read in frame from base 1. According to the germline V gene, CDR1 reads MGHRA and CDR2 reads YSYEKL.

This TCR came from a human donor who donated a stem cell graft to a child with SCID. Recombination connected TRBV4-1 to TRBJ2-5, with 7 junctional bases fitting TRBD1. The material was PBMCs from the stem cell graft donor, obtained from the stem cell graft. The DNA is TGCGCCAGCAGCCAAGTAGACAGGGTTCAAGAGACCCAGTACTTC. Translated, this gives CASSQVDRVQETQYF.